Listed here are 20 T cell receptor beta chains from one sample, sequenced in a study of T cell responses to AZD1222 COVID-19 vaccine (dated by TCRdb to 2020 to 2023). This sample's time point label indicates: about 28 days (+/-7) after the second vaccine dose. Libraries came from the immunoSEQ multiplex PCR assay. Drawn from immuneACCESS, this table holds only the in-frame rearrangements with V and J called that TCRdb kept. Clones are partly lost; checked studies trace under half to an unresolved V gene and leave the rest unexplained. The sample table lists more than 100,000 clones, roughly 90% of them with a count of one. The top ten clones comprise 2.6% of the sample. Sequencing was performed on peripheral blood, taken 28 days after the second AZD1222 dose. Receptors were obtained from an adult who received the AZD1222 COVID-19 vaccine.

V and J are TRBV29-1 and TRBJ2-3; the match to TRBD1 covers 10 bases. Per germline, CDR1 SQVTM and CDR2 ANQGSEA. The V and J ends lost 5 bases and 4 bases, in that order; junction bases with no gene match: 6. The CDR3 consists of 14 residues. The CDR3, as DNA: TGCAGCGTTTCCGGGACAGGGGCTCCAGATACGCAGTATTTT. Translated, it gives CSVSGTGAPDTQYF.

This rearrangement joins TRBV28 to TRBJ1-1; no clear D gene. Trimming took 7 bases from V and 2 from J, leaving 14 bases between them. This CDR3 contains 14 residues. CDR1 is MDHEN, CDR2 SYDVKM, per germline. CDR3: CASTPSLGNTEAFF. The CDR3 region has the DNA TGTGCCAGCACTCCCTCCTTAGGAAACACTGAAGCTTTCTTT.

The gene calls are TRBV28 and TRBJ1-4; D is perhaps TRBD1 (5 bases). With 6 bases removed from V and 8 bases from J, the gap between germline ends came to 13 bases. CDR1 is MDHEN, CDR2 SYDVKM, per germline. The CDR3 totals 13 residues. CDR3: CASSPGGREKLFF. CDR3 DNA sequence: TGTGCCAGCAGCCCGGGGGGGAGGGAAAAACTGTTTTTT.

The rearrangement joins TRBV7-9 to TRBJ2-5, with D perhaps matching TRBD2 (6 bases). Germline values: CDR1 SEHNR, CDR2 FQNEAQ (reference sequence). There are 13 residues in the CDR3. V was shortened by 0 bases and J by 5 bases, with 7 bases between the two germline ends. The CDR3 loop is CASSLARGETQYF. Here the CDR3 DNA reads TGTGCCAGCAGCTTAGCTCGGGGGGAGACCCAGTACTTC.

The genes are TRBV27 and TRBJ1-5; D uncertain. The germline gives CDR1 MNHEY, CDR2 SMNVEV (reference sequence). V dropped 2 bases and J dropped 6 bases, with 11 bases sitting between them. The CDR3 is 14 amino acids. This CDR3 reads CASSLIGRAQPQHF. The CDR3 nucleotides read TGTGCCAGCAGTTTAATTGGCCGTGCTCAGCCCCAGCATTTT.

This clone occurred once. This chain connects TRBV5-1 to TRBJ1-1, with no clear D. CDR1 is SGHRS, CDR2 YFSETQ, per germline. V lost 0 bases and J lost 4, with 7 bases in between. CDR3 size: 13 residues. CDR3 sequence (DNA): TGCGCCAGCAGCTTGGGGGTTACCACTGAAGCTTTCTTT. Its translation: CASSLGVTTEAFF.

This sequence joins TRBV14 and TRBJ1-1; D gene unclear. V was pared by 0 bases and J by 4 bases, with 15 bases between. The CDR3 has 16 residues. Germline CDR1 and CDR2: SGHDN and FVKESK. The CDR3: CASSQDLVEALTEAFF. CDR3 sequence (DNA): TGTGCCAGCAGCCAAGATCTCGTGGAAGCCCTCACTGAAGCTTTCTTT.

V is TRBV19 and J is TRBJ2-7; a weak D match, TRBD2 (6 bases). Per germline, CDR1 LNHDA and CDR2 SQIVND (reference sequence). The length of the CDR3 is 14 residues. V was clipped by 4 bases and J by 5 bases, with 15 bases between them. The CDR3 coding sequence is TGTGCCAGTAGTAGAGCGACTAGTGTGGACGAGCAGTACTTC. Translated, it gives CASSRATSVDEQYF.

The chain recombines TRBV5-6 with TRBJ1-2; no definite D call. Between the trimmed V and J ends, which lost 4 bases and 8 bases, there was a span of 9 bases. Germline V gene lookup returns CDR1 SGHDT and CDR2 YYEEEE. The CDR3 contains 11 residues. The CDR3 sequence: CASSRDGGYTF. CDR3 DNA sequence: TGTGCCAGCAGCCGTGACGGGGGCTACACCTTC.

The chain employs TRBV29-1 and TRBJ2-1; perhaps D is TRBD1 or TRBD2 (5 bases each). Germline assignment: CDR1 SQVTM and CDR2 ANQGSEA. Trimming removed 1 base from V and 7 bases from J, with 11 bases in between. The CDR3 is 13 residues long. The CDR3 here is CSVEAGPLNEQFF. CDR3 nucleotides: TGCAGCGTTGAAGCGGGACCCTTGAATGAGCAGTTCTTC.

V usage is TRBV18 and J usage is TRBJ1-1, with D possibly TRBD1 on 6 matching bases. Germline-derived CDR1 and CDR2 are KGHSH and LQKENI. The ends were cut back, 3 bases at V and 8 bases at J, with 13 bases in the middle. The CDR3 length is 13 residues. CDR3 nucleotide sequence: TGTGCCAGCTCACCGAACAAGGGGGGGGAAGCTTTCTTT. Encoded protein: CASSPNKGGEAFF. The entire variable domain, with the rest obtained from reference TRBV18 and TRBJ1-1, is as follows: NAGVMQNPRHLVRRRGQEARLRCSPMKGHSHVYWYRQLPEEGLKFMVYLQKENIIDESGMPKERFSAEFPKEGPSILRIQQVVRGDSAAYFCASSPNKGGEAFFGQGTRLTVV.

The CDR3 DNA reads TGTGCCAGCAGCTTGTTGCAGGGCCGGGAGACAACTAATGAAAAACTGTTTTTT. Protein sequence: CASSLLQGRETTNEKLFF. The J gene is TRBJ1-4, the V gene TRBV5-6, with D maybe TRBD1 (5 bases). The CDR3 length is 18 residues. Germline values: CDR1 SGHDT, CDR2 YYEEEE. V was pared by 1 base and J by 0 bases, with 16 bases between.

This clone was observed once. The V and J genes are TRBV15 and TRBJ2-7; 9 positions match TRBD1. Germline V gene data show CDR1 as LNHNV and CDR2 as YYDKDF (reference sequence). The CDR3 extends over 15 amino acids. Trimming took 6 bases from V and 2 from J; bases not matched to a gene: 8. CDR3 bases: TGTGCCACCAGGGGGACAGGGATTGTCACCTACGAGCAGTACTTC. Translating it yields CATRGTGIVTYEQYF.

The CDR3 DNA sequence: TGTGCCAGCAGCTTTACAGGGATGGAGACCCAGTACTTC. Protein product: CASSFTGMETQYF. This chain uses TRBV5-4 with TRBJ2-5; D perhaps matches TRBD1 (6 bases). The CDR3 spans 13 residues. Germline V CDR1 and CDR2: SGHNT, YYREEE (reference sequence). V shed 2 bases and J shed 5 bases, with 10 bases lying between them. The full variable domain, its missing parts supplied by reference TRBV5-4 and TRBJ2-5, is ETGVTQSPTHLIKTRGQQVTLRCSSQSGHNTVSWYQQALGQGPQFIFQYYREEENGRGNFPPRFSGLQFPNYSSELNVNALELDDSALYLCASSFTGMETQYFGPGTRLLVL.

This chain connects TRBV24-1 to TRBJ2-3; D unclear. Deletions cut 0 bases from V and 6 bases from J, with 15 bases between. Germline V lookup: CDR1 KGHDR, CDR2 SFDVKD. This CDR3 region has 16 residues. CDR3: CATSDLKQATGDTQYF. The DNA for the CDR3 is TGTGCCACCAGTGATTTGAAGCAGGCCACTGGGGATACGCAGTATTTT.

The chain employs TRBV13 and TRBJ2-1, with 7 bases lining up with TRBD2. The J segment lost 0 bases and the V segment lost 3 bases, leaving 5 bases of the junction unmatched. The CDR3 spans 16 residues. CDR1 and CDR2 (germline): PRHDT, FYEKMQ (reference sequence). The CDR3 sequence: CASSFGGESSYNEQFF. The CDR3 nucleotides are TGTGCCAGCAGCTTTGGGGGGGAGAGCTCCTACAATGAGCAGTTCTTC.

The chain is built from TRBV18 and TRBJ1-5, with 7 nucleotides matching TRBD1. Trimming took 3 bases from V and 1 from J; bases not matched to a gene: 6. This CDR3 comprises 16 residues. From germline, CDR1 is KGHSH and CDR2 LQKENI. This CDR3 is CASSPAGQVSNQPQHF. CDR3 DNA sequence: TGTGCCAGCTCACCGGCCGGACAGGTCAGCAATCAGCCCCAGCATTTT.

The gene calls are TRBV10-1 and TRBJ2-3; D gene uncertain. This CDR3 region has 15 residues. The germline V gene has CDR1 WNHNN and CDR2 SYGVQD (reference sequence). The V end was cut by 3 bases, the J end by 2 bases, with 12 bases between. The CDR3 region is CASSDLRYSTDTQYF. The CDR3 nucleotides read TGCGCCAGCAGTGATTTGAGATATTCCACAGATACGCAGTATTTT.

The genes are TRBV5-1 and TRBJ2-7; 8 nucleotides align to TRBD1. This CDR3 contains 13 residues. The ends lost 5 bases at V and 4 bases at J; junction bases unmatched: 5. Per germline, CDR1 SGHRS and CDR2 YFSETQ. The CDR3 loop is CASREGQGYEQYF. The CDR3, as DNA: TGCGCCAGCAGGGAAGGACAGGGTTACGAGCAGTACTTC. Variable domain in full (rest from reference TRBV5-1 and TRBJ2-7): KAGVTQTPRYLIKTRGQQVTLSCSPISGHRSVSWYQQTPGQGLQFLFEYFSETQRNKGNFPGRFSGRQFSNSRSEMNVSTLELGDSALYLCASREGQGYEQYFGPGTRLTVT.

J is TRBJ1-2 and V is TRBV4-3; no reliable D call. V was pared by 3 bases and J by 8 bases, with 19 bases between. The germline gives CDR1 LGHNA, CDR2 YSLEER. There are 15 residues in the CDR3. The CDR3 nucleotides read TGCGCCAGCAGCCACGGCGACGTGCGTTATGGGGGCTACACCTTC. Translation: CASSHGDVRYGGYTF.